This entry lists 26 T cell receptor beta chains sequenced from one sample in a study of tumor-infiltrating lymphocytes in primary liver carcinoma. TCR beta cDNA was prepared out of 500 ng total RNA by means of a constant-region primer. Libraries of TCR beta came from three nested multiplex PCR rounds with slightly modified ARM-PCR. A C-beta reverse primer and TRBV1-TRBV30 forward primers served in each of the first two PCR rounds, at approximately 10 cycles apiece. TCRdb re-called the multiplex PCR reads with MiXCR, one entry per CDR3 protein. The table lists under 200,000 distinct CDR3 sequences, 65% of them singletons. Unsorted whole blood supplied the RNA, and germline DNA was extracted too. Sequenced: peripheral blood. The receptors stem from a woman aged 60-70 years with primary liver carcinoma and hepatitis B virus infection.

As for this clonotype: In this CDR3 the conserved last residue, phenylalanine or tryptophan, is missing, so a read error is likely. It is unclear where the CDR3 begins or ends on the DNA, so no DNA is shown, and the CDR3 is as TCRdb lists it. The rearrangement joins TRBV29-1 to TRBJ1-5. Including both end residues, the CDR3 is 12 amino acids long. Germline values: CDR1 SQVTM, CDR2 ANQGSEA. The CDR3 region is CSVAVNNQPQHL.

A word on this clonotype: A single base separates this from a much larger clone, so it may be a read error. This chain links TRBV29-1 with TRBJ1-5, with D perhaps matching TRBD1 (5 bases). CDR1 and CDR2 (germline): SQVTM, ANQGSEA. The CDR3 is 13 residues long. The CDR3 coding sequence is TGCAGCGTCGCCGACAGAAGCAATCAGCCCCACCATTTT. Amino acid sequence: CSVADRSNQPHHF.

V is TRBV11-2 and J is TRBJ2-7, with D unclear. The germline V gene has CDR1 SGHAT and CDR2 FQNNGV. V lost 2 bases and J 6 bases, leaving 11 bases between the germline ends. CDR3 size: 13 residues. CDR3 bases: TGTGCCAGCAGCTTATCAGACGATGCCGAGCAGTACTTC. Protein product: CASSLSDDAEQYF.

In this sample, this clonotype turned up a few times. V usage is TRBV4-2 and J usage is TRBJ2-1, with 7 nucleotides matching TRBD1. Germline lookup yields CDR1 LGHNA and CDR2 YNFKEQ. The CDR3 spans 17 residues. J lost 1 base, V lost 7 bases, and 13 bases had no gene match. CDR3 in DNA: TGTGCCAGCACCAGAGAGGACAGGATGAGTTCCTACAATGAGCAGTTCTTC. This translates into CASTREDRMSSYNEQFF.

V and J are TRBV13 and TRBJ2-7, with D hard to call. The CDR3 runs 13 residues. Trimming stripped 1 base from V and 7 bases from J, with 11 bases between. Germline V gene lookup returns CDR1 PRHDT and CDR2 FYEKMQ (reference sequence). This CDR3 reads CASSLVDGEEQYF. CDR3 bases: TGTGCCAGCAGCTTAGTAGACGGAGAGGAGCAGTACTTC.

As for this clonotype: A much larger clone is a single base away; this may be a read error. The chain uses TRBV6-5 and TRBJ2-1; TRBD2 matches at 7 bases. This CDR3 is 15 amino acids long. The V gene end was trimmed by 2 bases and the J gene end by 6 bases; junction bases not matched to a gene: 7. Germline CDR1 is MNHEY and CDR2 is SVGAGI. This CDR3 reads CASSYGRGFANEQFF. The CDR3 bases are TGTGCCAGCAGTTACGGGAGGGGATTTGCCAATGAGCAGTTCTTC.

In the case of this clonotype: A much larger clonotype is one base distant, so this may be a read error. CDR3 in amino acids: CANARYRGRYGYTF. Written as DNA, the CDR3 is TGTGCCAACGCACGTTACAGGGGAAGGTATGGCTACACCTTC. The chain uses TRBV12-3 or TRBV12-4 and TRBJ1-2; 7 positions agree with TRBD1. The CDR3 has 14 residues. The trim removed 10 bases at V and 5 bases at J, leaving 13 bases unmatched.

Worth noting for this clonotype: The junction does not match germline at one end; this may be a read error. The chain's CDR3 is CVSSSTRGEATQYF. CDR3 nucleotide sequence: TGTGTCAGCAGCTCGACTAGAGGAGAGGCGACCCAGTACTTC. The rearrangement joins TRBV11-2 to TRBJ2-5; TRBD2 is a possible D gene (6 bases). The CDR3 is 14 residues long. CDR1 SGHAT and CDR2 FQNNGV come from the germline V gene.

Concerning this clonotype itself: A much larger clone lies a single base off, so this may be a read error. The CDR3 loop is CASRPPVTGLAKIIQYF. CDR3 nucleotide sequence: TGTGCCAGCAGACCCCCGGTGACGGGGCTAGCCAAAATCATTCAGTACTTC. V is TRBV6-2 or TRBV6-3 and J is TRBJ2-4; D may correspond to TRBD1 or TRBD2 (5 bases each). The CDR3 extends over 17 amino acids. CDR1 is MNHEY and CDR2 is SVGEGT in the germline V gene.

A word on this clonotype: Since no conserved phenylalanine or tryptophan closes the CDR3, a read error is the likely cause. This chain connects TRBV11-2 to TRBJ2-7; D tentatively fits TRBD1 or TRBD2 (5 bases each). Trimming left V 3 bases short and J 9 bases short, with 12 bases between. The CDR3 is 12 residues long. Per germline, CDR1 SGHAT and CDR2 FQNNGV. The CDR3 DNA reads TGTGCCAGCAGCTTTAGGGACGTTGGGCAGTACTCC. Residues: CASSFRDVGQYS.

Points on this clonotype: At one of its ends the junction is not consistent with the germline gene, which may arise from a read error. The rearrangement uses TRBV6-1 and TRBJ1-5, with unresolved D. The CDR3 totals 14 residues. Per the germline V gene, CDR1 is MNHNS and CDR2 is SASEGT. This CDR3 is CVSSAAFSNQPQHF. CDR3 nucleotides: TGTGTCAGCAGTGCGGCTTTTTCCAATCAGCCCCAGCATTTT.

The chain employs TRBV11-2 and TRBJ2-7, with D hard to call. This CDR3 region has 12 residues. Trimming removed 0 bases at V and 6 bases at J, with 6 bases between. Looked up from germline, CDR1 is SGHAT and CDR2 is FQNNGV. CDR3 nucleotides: TGTGCCAGCAGCTTAGATGGGGTCGAGCAGTACTTC. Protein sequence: CASSLDGVEQYF.

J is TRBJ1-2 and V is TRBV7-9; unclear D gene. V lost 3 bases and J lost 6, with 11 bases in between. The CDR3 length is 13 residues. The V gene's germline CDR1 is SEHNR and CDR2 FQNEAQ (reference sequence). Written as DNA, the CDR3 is TGTGCCAGCAGCTTTTCCGCTTGGGATGGCTACACCTTC. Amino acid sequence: CASSFSAWDGYTF.

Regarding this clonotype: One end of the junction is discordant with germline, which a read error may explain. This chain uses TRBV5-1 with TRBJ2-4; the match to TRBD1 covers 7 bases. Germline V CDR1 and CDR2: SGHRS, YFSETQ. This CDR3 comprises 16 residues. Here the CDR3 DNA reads TGCGCCAGCAGCCGGGCCAGGACAGGAGGCTACAACATTCACTACTTC. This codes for CASSRARTGGYNIHYF.

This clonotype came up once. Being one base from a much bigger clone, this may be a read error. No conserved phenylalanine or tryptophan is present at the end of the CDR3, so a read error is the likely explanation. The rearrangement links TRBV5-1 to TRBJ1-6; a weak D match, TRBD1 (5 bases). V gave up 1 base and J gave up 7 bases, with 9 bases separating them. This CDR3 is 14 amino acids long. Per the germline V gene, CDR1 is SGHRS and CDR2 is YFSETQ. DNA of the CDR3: TGCGCCAGCAGCTTGCAGACAGCCAATTCACCCCTCCACTAT. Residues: CASSLQTANSPLHY.

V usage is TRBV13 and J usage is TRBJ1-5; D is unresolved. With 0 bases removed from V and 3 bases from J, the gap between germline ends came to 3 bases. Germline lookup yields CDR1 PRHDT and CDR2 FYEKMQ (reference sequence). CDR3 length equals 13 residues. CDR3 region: CASSLGNNQPQHF. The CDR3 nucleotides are TGTGCCAGCAGCTTAGGAAACAATCAGCCCCAGCATTTT.

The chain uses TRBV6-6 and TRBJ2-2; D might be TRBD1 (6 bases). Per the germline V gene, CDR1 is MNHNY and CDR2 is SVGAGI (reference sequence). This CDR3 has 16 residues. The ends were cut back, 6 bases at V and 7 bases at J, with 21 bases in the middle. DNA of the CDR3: TGTGCCAGCAGCCATGTCAGGGGCGAGGCAGTCGGGGAGCTGTTTTTT. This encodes CASSHVRGEAVGELFF.

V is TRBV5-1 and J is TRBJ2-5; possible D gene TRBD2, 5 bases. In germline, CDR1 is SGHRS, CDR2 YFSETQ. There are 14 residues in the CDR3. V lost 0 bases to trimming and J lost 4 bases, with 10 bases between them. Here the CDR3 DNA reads TGCGCCAGCAGCTTGGGTAGCGCGGGAGAGACCCAGTACTTC. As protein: CASSLGSAGETQYF.

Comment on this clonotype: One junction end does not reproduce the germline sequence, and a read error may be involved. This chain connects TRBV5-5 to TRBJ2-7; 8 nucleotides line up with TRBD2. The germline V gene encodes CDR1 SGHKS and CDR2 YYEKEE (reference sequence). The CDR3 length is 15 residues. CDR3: CASSSATSAQSGQYF. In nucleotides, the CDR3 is TGTGCCAGCAGCTCGGCGACTAGCGCCCAAAGCGGGCAGTACTTT.

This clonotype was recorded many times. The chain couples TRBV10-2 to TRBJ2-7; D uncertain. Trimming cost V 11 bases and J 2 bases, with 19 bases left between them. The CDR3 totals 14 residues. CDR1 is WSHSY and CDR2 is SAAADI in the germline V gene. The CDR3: CASSPQPSAYEQYF. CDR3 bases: TGCGCCTCCTCCCCCCAGCCGTCCGCCTACGAGCAGTACTTC.

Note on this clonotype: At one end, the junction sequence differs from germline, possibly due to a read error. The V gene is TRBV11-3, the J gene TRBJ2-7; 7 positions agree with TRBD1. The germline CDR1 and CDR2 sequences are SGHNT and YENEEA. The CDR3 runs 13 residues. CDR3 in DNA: TGTGCCAGCAGCAAGGGACAGCGGTGCGAGCAGTATTTC. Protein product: CASSKGQRCEQYF. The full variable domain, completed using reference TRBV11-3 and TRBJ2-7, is EAGVVQSPRYKIIEKKQPVAFWCNPISGHNTLYWYLQNLGQGPELLIRYENEEAVDDSQLPKDRFSAERLKGVDSTLKIQPAELGDSAVYLCASSKGQRCEQYFGPGTRLTVT.

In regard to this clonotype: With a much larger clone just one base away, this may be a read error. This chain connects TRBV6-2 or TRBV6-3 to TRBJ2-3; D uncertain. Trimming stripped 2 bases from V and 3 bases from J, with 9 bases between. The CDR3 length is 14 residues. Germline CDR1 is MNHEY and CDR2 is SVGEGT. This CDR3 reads CASSYSLVTDTQYF. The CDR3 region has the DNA TGTGCCAGCAGTTACAGTCTAGTAACAGATACGCAGTATTTT.

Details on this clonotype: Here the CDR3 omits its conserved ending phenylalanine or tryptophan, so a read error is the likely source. The CDR3 DNA reads TGTGCTAGCAGCTTAATCGACGGGCCCTACGATAAGCAGTTCTCC. It yields the protein CASSLIDGPYDKQFS. The chain joins TRBV11-1 to TRBJ2-1; D gene unclear. The CDR3 extends over 15 amino acids. Germline V gene data show CDR1 as SGHAT and CDR2 as FQDESV (reference sequence).

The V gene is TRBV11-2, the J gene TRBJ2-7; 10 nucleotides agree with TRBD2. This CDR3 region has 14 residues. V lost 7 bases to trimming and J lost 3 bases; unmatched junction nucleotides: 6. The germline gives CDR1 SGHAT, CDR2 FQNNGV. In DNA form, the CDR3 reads TGTGCCAGCACCCTAGCGGGGGTTAGCTACGAGCAGTACTTC. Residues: CASTLAGVSYEQYF.

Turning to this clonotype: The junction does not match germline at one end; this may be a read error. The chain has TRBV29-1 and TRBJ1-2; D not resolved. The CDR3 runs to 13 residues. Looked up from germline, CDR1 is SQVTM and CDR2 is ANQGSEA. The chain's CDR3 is CSVEAVRYYDYTF. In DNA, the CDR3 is TGCAGCGTTGAAGCCGTGCGCTACTATGACTACACCTTC. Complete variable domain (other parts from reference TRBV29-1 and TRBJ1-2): SAVISQKPSRDICQRGTSLTIQCQVDSQVTMMFWYRQQPGQSLTLIATANQGSEATYESGFVIDKFPISRPNLTFSTLTVSNMSPEDSSIYLCSVEAVRYYDYTFGSGTRLTVV.

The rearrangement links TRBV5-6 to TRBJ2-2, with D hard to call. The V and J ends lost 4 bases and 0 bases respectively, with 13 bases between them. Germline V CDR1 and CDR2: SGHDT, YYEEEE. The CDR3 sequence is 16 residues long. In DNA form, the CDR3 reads TGTGCCAGCAGCCTCGGATCTACCCCGAACACCGGGGAGCTGTTTTTT. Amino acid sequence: CASSLGSTPNTGELFF.